Shown below are 29 T cell receptor beta chains from a single sample sequenced in a study of radiotherapy plus CTLA-4 blockade in lung cancer (dated by TCRdb to the late 2010s). Library preparation used the immunoSEQ multiplex PCR assay. TCRdb limited this immuneACCESS table to in-frame rearrangements with V and J called. A share of clones is missing; checked studies link under half to unresolved V genes, and the rest is unexplained. For this sample the table gives tens of thousands of clones, of which approximately 82% were detected only once. About a quarter of the sample is in the top ten clones. Sequenced material: peripheral blood, taken from a patient treated with radiotherapy plus ipilimumab. The receptors here all came from a human donor with non-small cell lung cancer that progressed on radiotherapy plus ipilimumab.

The chain recombines TRBV6-5 with TRBJ2-7; possible D gene TRBD1, 5 bases. CDR3 length: 13 residues. The ends were cut back, 2 bases at V and 2 bases at J, with 7 bases in the middle. CDR1 and CDR2 from the germline V gene are MNHEY and SVGAGI. CDR3 residues: CASSYARAYEQYF. CDR3 in DNA: TGTGCCAGCAGTTACGCCAGGGCCTACGAGCAGTACTTC.

There are a few counts of this clone. J is TRBJ2-7 and V is TRBV2; D is perhaps TRBD1 or TRBD2 (5 bases each). Germline assignment: CDR1 SNHLY and CDR2 FYNNEI. This CDR3 region has 17 residues. Trimming removed 4 bases from V and 6 bases from J, with 25 bases in between. CDR3 residues: CASSVGLGQGADSEQYV. The CDR3 DNA is TGTGCCAGCAGTGTCGGCCTGGGGCAGGGAGCCGACAGCGAGCAGTACGTC.

The chain combines TRBV25-1 with TRBJ2-5; 7 bases line up with TRBD1. Germline-derived CDR1 and CDR2 are MGHDK and SYGVNS. V lost 6 bases to trimming and J lost 1 base; unmatched junction nucleotides: 11. The CDR3 spans 16 residues. The CDR3 DNA is TGTGCCAGCAGCCCCGGGACAGCGCCGTTCCAAGAGACCCAGTACTTC. Its protein product is CASSPGTAPFQETQYF.

The chain recombines TRBV2 with TRBJ2-7; TRBD2 matches at 16 bases. In germline, CDR1 is SNHLY, CDR2 FYNNEI. The CDR3 is made up of 19 amino acids. V lost 7 bases to trimming and J lost 5 bases; unmatched junction nucleotides: 17. CDR3 residues: CASMPSPGTSGRAENEQYF. The CDR3 DNA follows: TGTGCCAGCATGCCGTCACCCGGGACTAGCGGGAGGGCCGAAAACGAGCAGTACTTC.

V is TRBV5-3 and J is TRBJ2-2; 7 bases agree with TRBD2. TRBV5-3 is identified as an open reading frame with a role that is uncertain. The CDR3 is 17 residues long. Losses at the gene ends were 5 bases for V and 0 bases for J; bases not matched to a gene: 10. The DNA for the CDR3 is TGTGCCAGAAGGTACCGTTGGGAGGGCCCGAACACCGGGGAGCTGTTTTTT. It yields the protein CARRYRWEGPNTGELFF.

This chain uses TRBV6-6 with TRBJ1-1, with D perhaps matching TRBD1 (6 bases). CDR3 length: 15 amino acids. Trimming took 6 bases from V and 1 from J, leaving 15 bases between them. The V gene's germline CDR1 is MNHNY and CDR2 SVGAGI (reference sequence). This chain's CDR3 is CASRWNRVPNTEAFF. CDR3 coding DNA: TGTGCCAGCAGATGGAACAGGGTGCCGAACACTGAAGCTTTCTTT.

The chain carries TRBV30 and TRBJ2-6; no clear D gene. The germline V gene encodes CDR1 GTSNPN and CDR2 SVGIG (reference sequence). The ends were cut back, 1 base at V and 12 bases at J, with 13 bases in the middle. This CDR3 is 13 amino acids long. In nucleotides, the CDR3 is TGTGCCTGGAGTGCCACATACATTGGCGTCCTGACTTTC. The encoded protein is CAWSATYIGVLTF.

This rearrangement joins TRBV10-1 to TRBJ2-7; D perhaps matches TRBD1 (5 bases). This CDR3 is 10 amino acids long. The germline V gene encodes CDR1 WNHNN and CDR2 SYGVQD (reference sequence). V lost 7 bases to trimming and J lost 6 bases, with 7 bases between them. CDR3 region: CASNGAEQYF. Here the CDR3 DNA reads TGCGCCAGCAATGGGGCCGAGCAGTACTTC.

This clone appeared once. The J gene is TRBJ2-1, the V gene TRBV11-2; 7 bases line up with TRBD1. The V and J ends lost 4 bases and 2 bases, in that order; junction bases with no gene match: 5. The CDR3 contains 15 residues. CDR1 and CDR2 from the germline V gene are SGHAT and FQNNGV. The CDR3 DNA reads as TGTGCCAGCAGCTCCGACAGGGTTACCTACAATGAGCAGTTCTTC. Its protein product is CASSSDRVTYNEQFF.

V gene TRBV5-4 combines with J gene TRBJ1-6, with D possibly matching TRBD1 (5 bases). CDR1 is SGHNT, CDR2 YYREEE, per germline (reference sequence). V dropped 4 bases and J dropped 8 bases, with 13 bases sitting between them. This CDR3 region has 14 residues. The CDR3 is CASSRSGTHSPLHF. As DNA, the CDR3 is TGTGCCAGCAGCAGATCCGGGACCCATTCACCCCTCCACTTT.

This clone was seen once. The gene calls are TRBV5-1 and TRBJ1-2, with D possibly TRBD1 on 5 matching bases. CDR3 length equals 14 residues. V lost 3 bases and J lost 8, with 17 bases in between. Per the germline V gene, CDR1 is SGHRS and CDR2 is YFSETQ. CDR3 amino acids: CASSYWDGGDGYTF. The CDR3 region has the DNA TGCGCCAGCAGCTATTGGGACGGAGGAGACGGCTACACCTTC.

V and J are TRBV7-2 and TRBJ2-7, with 7 nucleotides matching TRBD2. V lost 2 bases to trimming and J lost 0 bases; unmatched junction nucleotides: 4. Germline V lookup: CDR1 SGHTA, CDR2 FQGNSA. CDR3 length: 15 amino acids. Written as DNA, the CDR3 is TGTGCCAGCAGCTTACAGGGCGGGGGCTCCTACGAGCAGTACGTC. Translation gives CASSLQGGGSYEQYV.

This clone was counted a single time. This chain links TRBV14 with TRBJ2-3, with D possibly TRBD2 on 5 matching bases. Trimming left V 1 base short and J 6 bases short, with 8 bases between. The CDR3 runs to 13 residues. Germline CDR1 is SGHDN and CDR2 is FVKESK. CDR3 sequence: CASSQGRLDTQYF. CDR3 sequence (DNA): TGTGCCAGCAGCCAAGGGAGGCTCGATACGCAGTATTTT.

The genes are TRBV5-1 and TRBJ1-1, with TRBD1 matching over 8 bases. The CDR3 contains 16 residues. The junction had 5 bases not matched to a gene; V was cut back by 0 bases and J by 1 base. Germline loops: CDR1 SGHRS, CDR2 YFSETQ. CDR3 protein: CASSLVPTGENTEAFF. The CDR3 DNA is TGCGCCAGCAGCTTGGTCCCGACAGGGGAGAACACTGAAGCTTTCTTT.

For this clone: Germline is not matched at one junction end, which may reflect a read error. This chain joins TRBV5-1 and TRBJ2-1; 7 bases align to TRBD1. Germline lookup yields CDR1 SGHRS and CDR2 YFSETQ. The CDR3 runs 15 residues. The CDR3, as DNA: TGCGCCACCAGCGACCGGGACAGCTCCTACAATGAGCAGTTCTTC. This translates into CATSDRDSSYNEQFF.

The chain employs TRBV6-5 and TRBJ2-1, with a tentative D call TRBD1 (6 bases). The germline V gene has CDR1 MNHEY and CDR2 SVGAGI. V lost 6 bases, J lost 3 bases, and 15 bases lay in between. This CDR3 is 15 amino acids long. The chain's CDR3 is CASSRGVGVYNEQFF. The CDR3 nucleotides are TGTGCCAGCAGCAGGGGAGTAGGAGTCTACAATGAGCAGTTCTTC.

CDR3 protein: CASSGGLQNYEQYV. DNA for the CDR3: TGTGCCAGCAGTGGCGGTTTGCAAAACTACGAGCAGTACGTC. V usage is TRBV6-1 and J usage is TRBJ2-7, with D unclear. This CDR3 region has 14 residues. Trimming removed 4 bases at V and 3 bases at J, with 13 bases between. Looked up from germline, CDR1 is MNHNS and CDR2 is SASEGT.

The chain employs TRBV11-3 and TRBJ2-3, with 7 bases fitting TRBD1. The germline V gene has CDR1 SGHNT and CDR2 YENEEA. The CDR3 spans 15 residues. The trim removed 5 bases at V and 2 bases at J, leaving 7 bases unmatched. The DNA for the CDR3 is TGTGCCAGCAGCCTCGGGACAGCAGACACAGATACGCAGTATTTT. This gives the protein CASSLGTADTDTQYF.

The chain links TRBV19 to TRBJ2-5; tentative D call: TRBD1 (6 bases). Trimming took 7 bases from V and 0 from J, leaving 15 bases between them. Germline values: CDR1 LNHDA, CDR2 SQIVND (reference sequence). The CDR3 totals 15 residues. The CDR3 bases are TGTGCCAGTAACGGGGTGGGACACAACCAAGAGACCCAGTACTTC. It yields the protein CASNGVGHNQETQYF.

The chain is built from TRBV5-6 and TRBJ2-3; D perhaps matches TRBD1 (7 bases). Germline V gene lookup returns CDR1 SGHDT and CDR2 YYEEEE. V lost 0 bases, J lost 6 bases, and 14 bases lay in between. The CDR3 is 15 amino acids. The CDR3 reads CASSLVDRAGDTQYF. CDR3 bases: TGTGCCAGCAGCTTGGTCGACAGGGCGGGGGATACGCAGTATTTT.

V gene TRBV7-9 combines with J gene TRBJ1-1, with D unclear. The length of the CDR3 is 13 residues. Germline CDR1 is SEHNR and CDR2 is FQNEAQ (reference sequence). The germline V and J ends were trimmed by 1 base and 7 bases, with 10 bases remaining between them. CDR3 residues: CASSLVAGDEAFF. In DNA form, the CDR3 reads TGTGCCAGCAGCTTAGTCGCGGGAGATGAAGCTTTCTTT.

The chain joins TRBV6-1 to TRBJ2-3, with D unresolved. Trimming left V 5 bases short and J 2 bases short, with 11 bases between. The CDR3 length is 14 residues. Per the germline V gene, CDR1 is MNHNS and CDR2 is SASEGT. For the CDR3, the DNA is TGTGCCAGCAGTAATGACGGGTCCACAGATACGCAGTATTTT. Its protein product is CASSNDGSTDTQYF.

This chain uses TRBV28 with TRBJ1-5; 8 positions agree with TRBD1. The V gene's germline CDR1 is MDHEN and CDR2 SYDVKM. After removal of 6 bases from V and 0 bases from J, the junction contained 4 bases not matched to a gene. The CDR3 has 15 amino acids. DNA for the CDR3: TGTGCCAGCAGCAGGACAGGGTTTAGCAATCAGCCCCAGCATTTT. Residues: CASSRTGFSNQPQHF.

The rearrangement uses TRBV5-4 and TRBJ1-2; D not certain. The CDR3 runs 15 residues. Trimming cost V 0 bases and J 0 bases, with 9 bases left between them. In germline, CDR1 is SGHNT, CDR2 YYREEE (reference sequence). The CDR3 nucleotides are TGTGCCAGCAGCTTGGTCAGGTCACCTAACTATGGCTACACCTTC. It yields the protein CASSLVRSPNYGYTF.

V and J are TRBV6-6 and TRBJ2-5; 7 nucleotides match TRBD1. The germline gives CDR1 MNHNY, CDR2 SVGAGI (reference sequence). The CDR3 has 15 residues. Trimming at V came to 4 bases and at J to 4 bases, leaving 9 bases not matched to a gene. The CDR3 here is CASSSPTGSLETQYF. CDR3 coding DNA: TGTGCCAGCAGTTCCCCGACAGGGAGTTTAGAGACCCAGTACTTC.

The genes are TRBV7-2 and TRBJ2-7; a weak D match, TRBD2 (5 bases). V gave up 2 bases and J gave up 3 bases, with 8 bases separating them. CDR1 is SGHTA and CDR2 is FQGNSA in the germline V gene. This CDR3 region has 13 residues. The CDR3 DNA reads TGTGCCAGCAGCTTACTAGCAGTCTACGAGCAGTACTTC. Amino acids: CASSLLAVYEQYF. Drawing the rest from reference TRBV7-2 and TRBJ2-7, the complete variable domain is GAGVSQSPSNKVTEKGKDVELRCDPISGHTALYWYRQSLGQGLEFLIYFQGNSAPDKSGLPSDRFSAERTGGSVSTLTIQRTQQEDSAVYLCASSLLAVYEQYFGPGTRLTVT.

The V call is TRBV6-4, the J call TRBJ1-1, with 7 bases fitting TRBD1. The V gene's germline CDR1 is MRHNA and CDR2 SNTAGT. This CDR3 has 15 residues. Germline trimming cut 6 bases from V and 1 base from J; bases unmatched to any gene: 8. As DNA, the CDR3 is TGTGCCAGCAGCCCCAGGGGGGGAGGGAACACTGAAGCTTTCTTT. This gives the protein CASSPRGGGNTEAFF.

This chain joins TRBV7-2 and TRBJ2-1; D is undetermined. The germline V gene encodes CDR1 SGHTA and CDR2 FQGNSA. CDR3 size: 15 residues. V dropped 2 bases and J dropped 5 bases, with 13 bases sitting between them. CDR3 in DNA: TGTGCCAGCAGCTTATCTAGGGCCAATGACAATGAGCAGTTCTTC. The encoded protein is CASSLSRANDNEQFF.

V is TRBV4-1 and J is TRBJ1-3; TRBD1 is a possible D gene (5 bases). The CDR3 spans 15 residues. CDR1 and CDR2 (germline): MGHRA, YSYEKL. The V and J ends lost 4 bases and 0 bases respectively, with 10 bases between them. The CDR3 reads CASSPTELSGNTIYF. In DNA form, the CDR3 reads TGCGCCAGCAGCCCGACAGAGCTCTCTGGAAACACCATATATTTT.